The clone carrying this TCR beta chain has just one count. What it recognizes is unknown. This CDR3 comprises 14 residues. Germline lookup yields CDR1 PRHDT and CDR2 FYEKMQ (reference sequence). The V end was cut by 4 bases, the J end by 2 bases, with 12 bases between. This entry belongs to a study of a mutant IDH1 vaccine in newly diagnosed glioma. Overall study: Treated patients comprised around 62% males and approximately 38% females, mean age roughly 43 years. Patients got radiotherapy, temozolomide, or both beforehand, and most got both.

Time point reported: week 35, safety follow-up. Every vaccination contained 300 ug of the mutant IDH1 20-mer peptide and was paired with topical imiquimod. Each patient was administered eight vaccinations, scheduled in weeks 1, 3, 5, 7, 11, 15, 19 and 23. This table comes from immunoSEQ multiplex PCR, and its TCRdb copy is limited to in-frame clones, with some not included. The sample records 40,000 to 45,000 clones, 80% to 85% being singletons. Sequencing was performed on PBMCs, taken from a glioma patient whose treatment included an IDH1 peptide vaccine. The sequence came from a woman aged 40 to 49 with glioma. Some clones in this sample may be carry-over from other donors' samples. This chain uses TRBV13 with TRBJ2-7; tentatively, D is TRBD1 or TRBD2 (5 bases each). CDR3 amino acids: CASSSRDGPYEQYF. The CDR3 bases are TGTGCCAGCAGCTCCCGGGACGGTCCCTACGAGCAGTACTTC. Looking up the rest from reference TRBV13 and TRBJ2-7 gives the full variable domain: AAGVIQSPRHLIKEKRETATLKCYPIPRHDTVYWYQQGPGQDPQFLISFYEKMQSDKGSIPDRFSAQQFSDYHSELNMSSLELGDSALYFCASSSRDGPYEQYFGPGTRLTVT.